The 6 T cell receptor beta chains below were found in one sample sequenced in a study of T cells after yellow fever vaccination. TCRdb reprocessed the 5' RACE reads via MiXCR and lists one record per CDR3 protein. The repertoire consists of over 300,000 distinct CDR3 sequences, with roughly 6.8% occurring once and the leading ten covering about 18%. The sequenced sample was PBMCs, obtained 35 to 50 days after the first yellow fever vaccination. Every receptor here comes from a man aged 18 to 35 who received the YFV17D yellow fever vaccine.

There are a few counts of this clonotype. The chain recombines TRBV15 with TRBJ2-3; perhaps TRBD1 as D (6 bases). The CDR3 sequence is 14 residues long. V was trimmed by 0 bases and J by 4 bases, leaving 8 bases between them. From germline, CDR1 is LNHNV and CDR2 YYDKDF (reference sequence). The CDR3 loop is CATSRDEGADTQYF. In nucleotides, the CDR3 is TGTGCCACCAGCAGAGATGAGGGGGCAGATACGCAGTATTTT.

The sample holds a few counts of this clonotype. The V and J genes are TRBV12-3 or TRBV12-4 and TRBJ1-2; TRBD1 aligns across 7 bases. The CDR3 extends over 15 amino acids. The J segment lost 4 bases and the V segment lost 4 bases, leaving 9 bases of the junction unmatched. CDR3 region: CASSYDREPVYGYTF. CDR3 coding DNA: TGTGCCAGCAGTTACGACAGGGAACCCGTCTATGGCTACACCTTC.

V and J are TRBV29-1 and TRBJ1-3; D unclear. This CDR3 region has 14 residues. Germline values: CDR1 SQVTM, CDR2 ANQGSEA. With 4 bases removed from V and 4 bases from J, the gap between germline ends came to 14 bases. CDR3 DNA: TGCAGCGTTGTAAAGGAGTCGGACGGAAACACCATATATTTT. It specifies CSVVKESDGNTIYF.

V usage is TRBV7-2 and J usage is TRBJ1-2; no reliable D call. The V end was cut by 1 base, the J end by 7 bases, with 7 bases between. CDR3 size: 12 residues. Per the germline V gene, CDR1 is SGHTA and CDR2 is FQGNSA. This chain's CDR3 is CASSLDSRGYTF. CDR3 DNA: TGTGCCAGCAGCTTAGACTCCCGTGGCTACACCTTC. The whole variable domain, filled in from reference TRBV7-2 and TRBJ1-2, reads GAGVSQSPSNKVTEKGKDVELRCDPISGHTALYWYRQSLGQGLEFLIYFQGNSAPDKSGLPSDRFSAERTGGSVSTLTIQRTQQEDSAVYLCASSLDSRGYTFGSGTRLTVV.

The chain carries TRBV6-1 and TRBJ2-1; D is uncertain. CDR1 and CDR2 from the germline V gene are MNHNS and SASEGT. The CDR3 sequence is 13 residues long. V dropped 6 bases and J dropped 8 bases, with 14 bases sitting between them. The CDR3 sequence is CASREHHGDEQFF. In DNA, the CDR3 is TGTGCCAGCAGGGAGCACCATGGGGATGAGCAGTTCTTC.

This clonotype appeared many times. The V call is TRBV4-1, the J call TRBJ2-1; perhaps TRBD1 as D (5 bases). Germline-derived CDR1 and CDR2 are MGHRA and YSYEKL. V lost 0 bases and J lost 4, with 13 bases in between. This CDR3 has 16 amino acids. The CDR3 loop reads CASSQDRWGWYNEQFF. The CDR3 nucleotides are TGCGCCAGCAGCCAAGATCGGTGGGGCTGGTACAATGAGCAGTTCTTC.